This T cell receptor (beta chain) originates from a study of stem cell transplantation in POMP-related autoinflammatory disease. Concerning this clone itself: The antigen is not known.

Germline V gene data show CDR1 as KGHSH and CDR2 as LQKENI. V was clipped by 3 bases and J by 2 bases; unmatched bases: 4. The CDR3 is made up of 15 amino acids. Produced via immunoSEQ multiplex PCR; TCRdb's table is partial and in-frame only. The sample holds about 32,000 clones; 88% are singletons and the top ten take under 0.75%. Findings of the study overall: Unique TRB V-J gene pairings were limited in number in patients with PRAID. Across all analyzed T-cell subsets, patients with PRAID tended toward reduced diversity and increased clonality.

PRAID featured prominent immunodeficiency. V gene TRBV18 combines with J gene TRBJ2-1; 7 nucleotides align to TRBD1. The TCR was taken from a human donor with POMP-related autoinflammation and immune dysregulation (PRAID). The source material was CD4+ T cells from PBMCs, sampled before stem cell transplantation. The CDR3 coding sequence is TGTGCCAGCTCACCCAGACAGGGAGCCTACAATGAGCAGTTCTTC. Protein product: CASSPRQGAYNEQFF.